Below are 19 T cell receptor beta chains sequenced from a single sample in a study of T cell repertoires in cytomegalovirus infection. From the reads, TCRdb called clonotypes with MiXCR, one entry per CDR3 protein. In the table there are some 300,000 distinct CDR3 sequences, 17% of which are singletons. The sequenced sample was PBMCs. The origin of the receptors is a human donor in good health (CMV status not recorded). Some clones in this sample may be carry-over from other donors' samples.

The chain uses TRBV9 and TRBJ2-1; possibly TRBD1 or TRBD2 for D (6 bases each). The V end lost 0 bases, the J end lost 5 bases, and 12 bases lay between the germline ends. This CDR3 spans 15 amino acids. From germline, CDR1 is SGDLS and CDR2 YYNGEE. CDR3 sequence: CASSVVGGPHNEQFF. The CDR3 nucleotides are TGTGCCAGCAGCGTAGTTGGGGGGCCCCACAATGAGCAGTTCTTC.

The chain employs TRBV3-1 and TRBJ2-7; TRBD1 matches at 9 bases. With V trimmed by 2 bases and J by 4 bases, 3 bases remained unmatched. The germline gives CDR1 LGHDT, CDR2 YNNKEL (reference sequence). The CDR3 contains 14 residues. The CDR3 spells CASSQWDRDYEQYF. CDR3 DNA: TGTGCCAGCAGCCAATGGGACAGGGATTACGAGCAGTACTTC.

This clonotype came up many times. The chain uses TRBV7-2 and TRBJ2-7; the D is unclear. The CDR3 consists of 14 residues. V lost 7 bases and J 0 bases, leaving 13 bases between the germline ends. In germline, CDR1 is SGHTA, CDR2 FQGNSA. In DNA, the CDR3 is TGTGCCAGCACCTCAACGGCGACCTCCTACGAGCAGTACTTC. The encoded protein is CASTSTATSYEQYF.

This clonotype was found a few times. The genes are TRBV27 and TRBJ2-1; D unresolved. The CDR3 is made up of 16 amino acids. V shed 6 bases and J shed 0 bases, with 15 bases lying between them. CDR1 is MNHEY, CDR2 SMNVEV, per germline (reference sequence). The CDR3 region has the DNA TGTGCCAGCAGCCTCTACATGGAGATCTCCTACAATGAGCAGTTCTTC. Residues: CASSLYMEISYNEQFF.

Written as DNA, the CDR3 is TGTGCCAGCAGAGGACAGAGCCGGAACACTGAAGCTTTCTTT. Residues: CASRGQSRNTEAFF. The chain joins TRBV6-2 or TRBV6-3 to TRBJ1-1, with D possibly being TRBD1 (6 bases). Germline values: CDR1 MNHEY, CDR2 SVGEGT. Trimming took off 6 bases at V and 1 base at J, with 12 bases between the two ends. The CDR3 contains 14 residues.

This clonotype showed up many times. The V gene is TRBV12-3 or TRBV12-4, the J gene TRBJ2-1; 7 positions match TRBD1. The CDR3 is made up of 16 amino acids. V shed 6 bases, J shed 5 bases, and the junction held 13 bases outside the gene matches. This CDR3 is CASSSPEGGGNNEQFF. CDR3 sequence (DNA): TGTGCCAGCAGCTCTCCGGAAGGGGGCGGAAACAATGAGCAGTTCTTC.

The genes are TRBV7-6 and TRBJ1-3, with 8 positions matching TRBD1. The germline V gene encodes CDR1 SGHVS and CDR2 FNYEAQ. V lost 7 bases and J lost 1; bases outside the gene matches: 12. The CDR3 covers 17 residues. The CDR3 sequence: CASTEIRTGQSGNTIYF. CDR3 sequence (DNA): TGTGCCAGCACCGAAATCAGGACAGGGCAATCTGGAAACACCATATATTTT.

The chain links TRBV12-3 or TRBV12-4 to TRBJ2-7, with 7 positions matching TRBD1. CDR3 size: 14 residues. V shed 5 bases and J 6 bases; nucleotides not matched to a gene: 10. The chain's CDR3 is CASSRSSRDSEQYF. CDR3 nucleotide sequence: TGTGCCAGCAGTCGCTCCTCCCGGGACAGCGAGCAGTACTTC.

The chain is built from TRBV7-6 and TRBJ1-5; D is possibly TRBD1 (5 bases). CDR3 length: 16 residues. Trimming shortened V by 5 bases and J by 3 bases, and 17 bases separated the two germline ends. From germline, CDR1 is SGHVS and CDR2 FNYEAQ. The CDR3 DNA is TGTGCCAGCAGCAATCAGGGAGGGTGGAACAATCAGCCCCAGCATTTT. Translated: CASSNQGGWNNQPQHF.

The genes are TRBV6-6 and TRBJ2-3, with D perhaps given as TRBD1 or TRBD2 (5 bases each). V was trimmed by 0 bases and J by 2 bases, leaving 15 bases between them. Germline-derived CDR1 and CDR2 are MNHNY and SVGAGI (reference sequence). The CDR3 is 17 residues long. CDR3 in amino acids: CASSYSPGPDSTDTQYF. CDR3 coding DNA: TGTGCCAGCAGTTACTCCCCGGGACCCGACTCCACAGATACGCAGTATTTT.

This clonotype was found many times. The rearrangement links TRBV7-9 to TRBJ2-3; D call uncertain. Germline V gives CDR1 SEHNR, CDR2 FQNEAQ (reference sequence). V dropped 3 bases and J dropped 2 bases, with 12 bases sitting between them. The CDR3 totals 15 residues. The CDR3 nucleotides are TGTGCCAGCAGCTTTAGGGCTATAGCCACAGATACGCAGTATTTT. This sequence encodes CASSFRAIATDTQYF.

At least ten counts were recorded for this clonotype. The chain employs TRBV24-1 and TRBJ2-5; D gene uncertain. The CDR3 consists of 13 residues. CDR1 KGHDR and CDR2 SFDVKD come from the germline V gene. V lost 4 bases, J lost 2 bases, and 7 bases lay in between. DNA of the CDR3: TGTGCCACCAGTGACGGACCGCAAGAGACCCAGTACTTC. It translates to CATSDGPQETQYF.

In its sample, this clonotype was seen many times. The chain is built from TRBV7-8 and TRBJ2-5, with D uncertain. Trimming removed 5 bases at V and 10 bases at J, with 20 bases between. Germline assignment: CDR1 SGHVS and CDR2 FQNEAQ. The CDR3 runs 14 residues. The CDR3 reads CASSPWATPEGQYF. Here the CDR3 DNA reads TGTGCCAGCAGCCCCTGGGCTACCCCAGAAGGCCAGTACTTC.

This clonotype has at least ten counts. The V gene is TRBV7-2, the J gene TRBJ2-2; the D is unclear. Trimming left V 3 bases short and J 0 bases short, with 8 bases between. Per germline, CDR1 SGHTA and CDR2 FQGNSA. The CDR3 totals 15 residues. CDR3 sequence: CASSLWVSNTGELFF. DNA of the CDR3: TGTGCCAGCAGCTTGTGGGTTTCGAACACCGGGGAGCTGTTTTTT.

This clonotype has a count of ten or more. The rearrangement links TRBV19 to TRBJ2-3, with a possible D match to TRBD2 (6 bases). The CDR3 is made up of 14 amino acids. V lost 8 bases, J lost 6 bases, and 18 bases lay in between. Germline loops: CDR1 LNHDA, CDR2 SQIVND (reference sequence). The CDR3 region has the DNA TGTGCCAGTCTAGGACTACCCGATTTCGATACGCAGTATTTT. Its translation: CASLGLPDFDTQYF.

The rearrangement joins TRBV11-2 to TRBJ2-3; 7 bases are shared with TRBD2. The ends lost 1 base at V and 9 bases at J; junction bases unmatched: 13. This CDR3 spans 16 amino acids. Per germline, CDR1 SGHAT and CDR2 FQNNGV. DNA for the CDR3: TGTGCCAGCAGCTTAGGTTGGCGGGGGATAACGGGGACGCAGTATTTT. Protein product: CASSLGWRGITGTQYF.

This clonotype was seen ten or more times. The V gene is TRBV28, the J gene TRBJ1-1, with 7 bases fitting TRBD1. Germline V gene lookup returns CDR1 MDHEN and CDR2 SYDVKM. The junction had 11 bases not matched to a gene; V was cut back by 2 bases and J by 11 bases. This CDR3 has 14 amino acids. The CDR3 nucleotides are TGTGCCAGCAGTTTAAATGGGAGGGGCAGGGGGGCTTTCTTT. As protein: CASSLNGRGRGAFF.

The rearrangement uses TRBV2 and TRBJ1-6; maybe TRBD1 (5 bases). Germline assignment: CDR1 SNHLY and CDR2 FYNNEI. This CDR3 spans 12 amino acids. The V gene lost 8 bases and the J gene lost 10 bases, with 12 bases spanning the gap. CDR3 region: CASGRVPSPLHF. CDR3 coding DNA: TGTGCCAGCGGCAGGGTCCCCTCACCCCTCCACTTT.

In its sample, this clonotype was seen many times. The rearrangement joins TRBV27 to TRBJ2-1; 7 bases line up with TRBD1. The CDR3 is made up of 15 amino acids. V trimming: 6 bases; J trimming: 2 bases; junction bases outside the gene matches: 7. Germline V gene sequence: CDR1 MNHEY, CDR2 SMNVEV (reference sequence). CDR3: CASRYGQEPYNEQFF. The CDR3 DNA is TGTGCCAGCAGATATGGACAGGAGCCCTACAATGAGCAGTTCTTC.